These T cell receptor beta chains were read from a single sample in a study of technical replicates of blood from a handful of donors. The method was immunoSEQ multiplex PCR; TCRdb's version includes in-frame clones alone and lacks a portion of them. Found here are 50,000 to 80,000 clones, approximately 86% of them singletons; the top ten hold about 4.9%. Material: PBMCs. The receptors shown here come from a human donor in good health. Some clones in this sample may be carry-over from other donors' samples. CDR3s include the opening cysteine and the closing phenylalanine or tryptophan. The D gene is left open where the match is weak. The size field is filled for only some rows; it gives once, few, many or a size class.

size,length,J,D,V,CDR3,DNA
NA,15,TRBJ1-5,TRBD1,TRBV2,CASSRDSTSNQPQHF,TGTGCCAGCAGCCGGGACAGTACAAGCAATCAGCCCCAGCATTTT
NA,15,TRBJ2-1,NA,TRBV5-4,CASSSSLSSYNEQFF,TGTGCCAGCAGCTCGAGTCTGAGCTCCTACAATGAGCAGTTCTTC
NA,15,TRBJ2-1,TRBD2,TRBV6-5,CASSLGTSGNNEQFF,TGTGCCAGCAGTTTGGGGACTAGCGGCAACAATGAGCAGTTCTTC
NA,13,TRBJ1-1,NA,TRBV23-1,CASSQETGCEAFF,TGCGCCAGCAGTCAAGAGACAGGATGTGAAGCTTTCTTT
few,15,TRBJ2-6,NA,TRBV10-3,CAISPQGTGANVLTF,TGTGCCATCAGCCCGCAGGGTACGGGGGCCAACGTCCTGACTTTC
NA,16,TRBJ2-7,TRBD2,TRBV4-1,CASSLSAGAPTYEQYF,TGCGCCAGCAGCCTCTCAGCGGGGGCCCCCACCTACGAGCAGTACTTC
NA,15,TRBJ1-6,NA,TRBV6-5,CASSPAPPRDSPLHF,TGTGCCAGCAGTCCCGCGCCTCCGAGGGATTCACCCCTCCACTTT
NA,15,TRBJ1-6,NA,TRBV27,CASRLGSSQGSPLHF,TGTGCCAGCAGGTTGGGGTCCAGCCAGGGTTCACCCCTCCACTTT
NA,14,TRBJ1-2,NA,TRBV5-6,CASSPLGVNYGYTF,TGTGCCAGCAGCCCCCTCGGGGTTAACTATGGCTACACCTTC
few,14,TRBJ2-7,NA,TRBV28,CASSGEARAREQYF,TGTGCCAGCAGCGGGGAGGCTCGGGCTCGTGAGCAGTACTTC
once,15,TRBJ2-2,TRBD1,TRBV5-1,CASSADTGDTGELFF,TGCGCCAGCAGCGCGGATACAGGGGACACCGGGGAGCTGTTTTTT
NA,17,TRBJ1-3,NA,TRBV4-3,CASSQVGGGGSGNTIYF,TGCGCCAGCAGCCAAGTGGGGGGGGGTGGCTCTGGAAACACCATATATTTT
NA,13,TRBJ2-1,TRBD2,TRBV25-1,CATLADSYNEQFF,TGTGCCACGCTAGCGGACTCCTACAATGAGCAGTTCTTC
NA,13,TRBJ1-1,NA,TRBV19,CASSTRVGTEAFF,TGTGCCAGTAGTACCAGGGTAGGCACTGAAGCTTTCTTT
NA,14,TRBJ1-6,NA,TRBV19,CASSIDDIDSPLHF,TGTGCCAGTAGTATTGACGACATTGATTCACCCCTCCACTTT
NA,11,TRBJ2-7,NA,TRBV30,CAWSVSYEQYF,TGTGCCTGGTCGGTGTCCTACGAGCAGTACTTC
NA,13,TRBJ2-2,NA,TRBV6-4,CASSSIPTGELFF,TGTGCCAGCAGTAGCATTCCTACCGGGGAGCTGTTTTTT
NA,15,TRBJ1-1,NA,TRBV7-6,CASSRVGPGDTEAFF,TGTGCCAGCAGCCGAGTCGGACCAGGGGACACTGAAGCTTTCTTT
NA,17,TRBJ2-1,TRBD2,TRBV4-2,CASSQVTSGGAGNEQFF,TGTGCCAGCAGCCAAGTTACTAGCGGGGGGGCGGGGAATGAGCAGTTCTTC
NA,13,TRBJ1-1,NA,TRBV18,CASSPVLNTEAFF,TGTGCCAGCTCCCCGGTTTTGAACACTGAAGCTTTCTTT
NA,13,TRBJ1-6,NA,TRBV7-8,CASRPGGNSPLHF,TGTGCCAGCAGACCGGGAGGTAATTCACCCCTCCACTTT
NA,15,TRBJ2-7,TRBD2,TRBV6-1,CASSSTSGSVDEQYF,TGTGCCAGCAGCTCGACTAGCGGGAGTGTCGACGAGCAGTACTTC
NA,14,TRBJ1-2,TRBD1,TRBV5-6,CASSPGQGRLGYTF,TGTGCCAGCAGCCCAGGACAGGGGAGACTAGGCTACACCTTC
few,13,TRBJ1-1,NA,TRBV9,CASSGGGNTEAFF,TGTGCCAGCAGCGGGGGAGGGAACACTGAAGCTTTCTTT
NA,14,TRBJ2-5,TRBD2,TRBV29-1,CSVRQRGSQETQYF,TGCAGCGTTCGTCAGCGGGGAAGCCAAGAGACCCAGTACTTC
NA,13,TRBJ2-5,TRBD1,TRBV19,CASSSRGPETQYF,TGTGCCAGTAGTTCAAGGGGGCCGGAGACCCAGTACTTC
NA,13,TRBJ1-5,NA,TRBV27,CASSYGANQPQHF,TGTGCCAGCAGTTATGGGGCTAATCAGCCCCAGCATTTT
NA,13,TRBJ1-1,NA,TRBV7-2,CASSLSGLTEAFF,TGTGCCAGCAGCTTATCCGGACTGACTGAAGCTTTCTTT